Listed below are T cell receptor beta chains from one sample, sequenced in a study of OX40 agonist ivuxolimab in advanced cancers. Assay: immunoSEQ multiplex PCR; the TCRdb copy retains only in-frame clones and omits some. The sample contains tens of thousands of clones, around 82% of which appear only once. Here the sequenced sample was CD4+ or CD8+ T cells sorted from blood, taken in a trial of the OX40 agonist ivuxolimab. All receptors derive from an adult with an advanced solid tumor such as melanoma, head and neck, liver or kidney cancer. Each CDR3 is given with its conserved first and last residue. A D gene is named only where the DNA matches it firmly. Size values are once, few and many counts, or a class for expanded clones, and some rows have none.

V gene	D gene	clone size	J gene	CDR3 protein	CDR3 DNA
TRBV7-9	.	many	TRBJ1-2	CASSLVVFYGYTF	TGTGCCAGCAGCCTGGTTGTTTTCTATGGCTACACCTTC
TRBV6-1	TRBD1	.	TRBJ1-2	CASGGTGTHYGYTF	TGTGCCAGCGGCGGGACAGGGACCCACTATGGCTACACCTTC
TRBV4-2	TRBD2	.	TRBJ2-7	CASSQDLGGTYEQYF	TGTGCCAGCAGCCAAGATCTCGGGGGGACCTACGAGCAGTACTTC
TRBV6-5	TRBD1	.	TRBJ1-1	CASSTGGTEAFF	TGTGCCAGTTCAACAGGGGGCACTGAAGCTTTCTTT
TRBV9	.	.	TRBJ1-6	CASSVGGTNSPLHF	TGTGCCAGCAGCGTAGGGGGGACGAATTCACCCCTCCACTTT
TRBV7-3	TRBD2	.	TRBJ2-1	CASSRSSGGHNEQFF	TGTGCCAGCAGCCGATCTAGCGGGGGGCACAATGAGCAGTTCTTC
TRBV18	.	medium-sized	TRBJ2-5	CASARDSQETQYF	TGTGCCAGCGCCCGGGACTCGCAAGAGACCCAGTACTTC
TRBV18	TRBD2	.	TRBJ2-2	CASSPASGGAATGELFF	TGTGCCAGCTCACCTGCTAGCGGGGGGGCCGCCACCGGGGAGCTGTTTTTT
TRBV6-5	.	.	TRBJ2-7	CASSYSPGGPHEQYF	TGTGCCAGCAGTTACTCGCCCGGGGGGCCCCACGAGCAGTACTTC
TRBV6-1	.	.	TRBJ2-7	CASSVGGTYEQYF	TGTGCCAGCAGTGTGGGGGGTACCTACGAGCAGTACTTC
TRBV11-2	.	.	TRBJ2-1	CASSLDRQGPSYNEQFF	TGTGCCAGCAGCTTAGATCGGCAAGGACCCTCCTACAATGAGCAGTTCTTC
TRBV4-2	.	once	TRBJ1-4	CASSQGPRGAGEKLFF	TGTGCCAGCAGCCAGGGCCCCCGGGGAGCTGGGGAAAAACTGTTTTTT
TRBV7-8	.	.	TRBJ2-2	CASSLGQVSMVGELFF	TGTGCCAGCAGCTTAGGACAGGTTTCGATGGTCGGGGAGCTGTTTTTT
TRBV2	TRBD2	.	TRBJ2-7	CASSEAGLAGGLLSYEQYF	TGTGCCAGCAGTGAAGCGGGACTAGCGGGGGGCTTACTCTCCTACGAGCAGTACTTC
TRBV2	.	.	TRBJ1-5	CASGSEWGNQPQHF	TGTGCCAGCGGATCGGAGTGGGGGAATCAGCCCCAGCATTTT
TRBV12-5	TRBD1	.	TRBJ2-5	CASGSGQGVGETQYF	TGTGCTAGTGGTAGCGGACAGGGGGTCGGAGAGACCCAGTACTTC
TRBV9	TRBD1	.	TRBJ1-2	CASSLRQGDGGGYTF	TGTGCCAGCAGCTTACGACAGGGAGATGGTGGTGGCTACACCTTC
TRBV11-2	.	.	TRBJ1-2	CASSLRAVRGYTF	TGTGCCAGCAGCCTCAGGGCGGTAAGGGGCTACACCTTC
TRBV5-6	TRBD1	.	TRBJ1-5	CASSFRGGGQPQHF	TGTGCCAGCAGCTTTAGAGGGGGCGGTCAGCCCCAGCATTTT
TRBV5-1	TRBD1	.	TRBJ1-1	CASQGAINPNTEAFF	TGCGCCAGCCAGGGGGCCATCAACCCCAACACTGAAGCTTTCTTT
TRBV7-2	.	once	TRBJ2-2	CASSLVITGGTGELFF	TGTGCCAGCAGCTTAGTCATCACCGGGGGCACCGGGGAGCTGTTTTTT
TRBV5-1	.	few	TRBJ2-1	CASSLGAGSYNEQFF	TGCGCCAGCAGCTTGGGTGCAGGCTCCTACAATGAGCAGTTCTTC
TRBV6-1	.	.	TRBJ2-7	CASSEAPRGGEQYF	TGTGCCAGCAGTGAAGCCCCGCGTGGGGGCGAGCAGTACTTC
TRBV2	.	.	TRBJ2-5	CAVRGDHQETQYF	TGTGCCGTCAGGGGGGACCACCAAGAGACCCAGTACTTC
TRBV5-8	TRBD1	.	TRBJ1-2	CASSRTGYGYTF	TGTGCCAGCAGCCGGACAGGGTATGGCTACACCTTC
TRBV5-6	.	.	TRBJ1-2	CASSLGQEDTF	TGTGCCAGCAGCTTGGGACAGGAGGACACCTTC
TRBV6-5	.	.	TRBJ2-1	CASSRRGGQNEQFF	TGTGCCAGCAGTCGACGTGGGGGGCAAAATGAGCAGTTCTTC
TRBV7-2	.	.	TRBJ2-2	CASSLSPGRGTGELFF	TGTGCCAGCAGCTTATCACCGGGCCGCGGCACCGGGGAGCTGTTTTTT
TRBV6-1	TRBD1	.	TRBJ1-4	CASSPGTALNEKLFF	TGTGCCAGCAGTCCCGGGACAGCCCTTAATGAAAAACTGTTTTTT
TRBV14	TRBD1	few	TRBJ1-2	CASSQVGGQSYGYTF	TGTGCCAGCAGCCAAGTAGGGGGACAGAGTTATGGCTACACCTTC
TRBV14	.	.	TRBJ1-1	CASSQDLRKAAFF	TGTGCCAGCAGCCAAGACTTACGGAAGGCGGCTTTCTTT
TRBV10-3	.	.	TRBJ2-7	CAISGTTYEQYF	TGTGCCATCAGTGGCACGACCTACGAGCAGTACTTC
TRBV9	TRBD2	.	TRBJ2-3	CASSAHGLVGTDTQYF	TGTGCCAGCAGCGCACACGGACTAGTTGGCACAGATACGCAGTATTTT
TRBV10-3	.	once	TRBJ1-2	CAISESRNYGYTF	TGTGCCATCAGTGAGTCCCGAAACTATGGCTACACCTTC
TRBV19	.	.	TRBJ2-2	CASSITKMVGGELFF	TGTGCCAGTAGTATAACGAAGATGGTCGGAGGGGAGCTGTTTTTT
TRBV11-2	.	.	TRBJ2-2	CASSLVEESGELFF	TGTGCCAGCAGCTTAGTCGAGGAGTCCGGGGAGCTGTTTTTT
TRBV5-4	TRBD1	.	TRBJ1-1	CASSFWTGNTEAFF	TGTGCCAGCAGCTTTTGGACAGGGAACACTGAAGCTTTCTTT
TRBV6-1	TRBD2	.	TRBJ2-7	CASSPLRREAEQYF	TGTGCCAGCAGTCCTCTGCGTCGGGAGGCCGAGCAGTACTTC
TRBV14	.	.	TRBJ2-1	CASSQVRGNEQFF	TGTGCCAGCAGCCAAGTTCGGGGAAATGAGCAGTTCTTC
TRBV6-6	.	.	TRBJ1-1	CASSWQNTEAFF	TGTGCCAGCAGTTGGCAGAACACTGAAGCTTTCTTT
TRBV6-5	.	.	TRBJ2-5	CATRQGWAEETQYF	TGTGCCACCAGGCAGGGATGGGCCGAAGAGACCCAGTACTTC
TRBV7-8	.	.	TRBJ1-5	CASSPGLGATYSNQPQHF	TGTGCCAGCAGCCCCGGTCTCGGCGCAACGTATAGCAATCAGCCCCAGCATTTT
TRBV23-1	.	.	TRBJ1-1	CASSRPTDGEAFF	TGCGCCAGCAGTCGACCGACGGACGGTGAAGCTTTCTTT
TRBV6-5	TRBD1	.	TRBJ1-2	CASSYRMTGGNYGYTF	TGTGCCAGCAGTTACCGAATGACAGGGGGGAACTATGGCTACACCTTC
TRBV6-1	.	.	TRBJ2-5	CAAKEETQYF	TGTGCCGCCAAAGAAGAGACCCAGTACTTC
TRBV27	.	.	TRBJ1-5	CASSFEGLGAQHF	TGTGCCAGCAGTTTTGAGGGACTAGGGGCCCAGCATTTT
TRBV5-4	.	.	TRBJ2-5	CASSLQGGPQETQYF	TGTGCCAGCAGCCTCCAGGGGGGCCCACAAGAGACCCAGTACTTC
TRBV5-1	TRBD1	.	TRBJ2-5	CASSVGTVQETQYF	TGCGCCAGCAGCGTCGGGACAGTACAAGAGACCCAGTACTTC
TRBV6-1	.	.	TRBJ1-1	CASSERVGAIEAFF	TGTGCCAGCAGCGAACGAGTGGGAGCTATTGAAGCTTTCTTT